Each of the 22 T cell receptor beta chains below was sequenced from the same sample in a study of glioma-infiltrating T cells. The iRepertoire nested amplicon-rescue multiplex PCR amplified TCR alpha and beta CDR3s from RNA. TCRdb processed the multiplex PCR reads anew with MiXCR; each CDR3 protein has one entry. Of more than 90,000 distinct CDR3 sequences listed, roughly 39% are singletons. Sequenced: glioma tissue, nonneoplastic brain tissue, or PBMCs (not recorded which). The receptors here all came from a human donor with low-grade glioma or glioblastoma, undergoing nonglioma brain surgery, or in good health (not recorded which).

As regards this clonotype: This may stem from a read error, because a much larger clone lies one nucleotide away. The CDR3 sequence: CASSLFLGNTIYF. The CDR3 DNA is TGTGCCAGCAGCTTGTTCCTTGGAAACACCATATATTTT. This rearrangement joins TRBV5-6 to TRBJ1-3; D is undetermined. This CDR3 contains 13 residues. The V and J ends lost 1 base and 3 bases respectively, with 5 bases between them. Germline V lookup: CDR1 SGHDT, CDR2 YYEEEE.

The chain recombines TRBV6-2 or TRBV6-3 with TRBJ2-7, with D tentatively TRBD2 (5 bases). V lost 6 bases, J lost 6 bases, and 12 bases lay in between. CDR1 MNHEY and CDR2 SVGEGT come from the germline V gene. The CDR3 has 12 amino acids. CDR3 nucleotide sequence: TGTGCCAGCAGAGATGAGGGTGCCGAGCAGTACTTC. Translated, it gives CASRDEGAEQYF.

Points on this clonotype: This may arise from a read error, as a much more abundant clone is one base away. This chain uses TRBV10-3 with TRBJ2-7, with 7 bases fitting TRBD1. The CDR3 is 12 amino acids. The germline CDR1 and CDR2 sequences are ENHRY and SYGVKD. With V trimmed by 4 bases and J by 9 bases, 6 bases remained unmatched. The CDR3: CAISGLGGVQYF. The CDR3 coding sequence is TGTGCCATCAGTGGGCTAGGGGGCGTGCAGTACTTC.

The chain joins TRBV20-1 to TRBJ2-7; D is unresolved. V was clipped by 5 bases and J by 5 bases, with 13 bases between them. The germline CDR1 and CDR2 sequences are DFQATT and SNEGSKA (reference sequence). The CDR3 sequence is 12 residues long. CDR3 DNA: TGCAGTGCTTCGGGCCCAATAGACGAGCAGTACTTC. Its protein product is CSASGPIDEQYF.

The chain recombines TRBV11-2 with TRBJ2-1; no clear D. Per germline, CDR1 SGHAT and CDR2 FQNNGV. The CDR3 extends over 15 amino acids. Trimming left V 8 bases short and J 8 bases short, with 22 bases between. The CDR3 DNA follows: TGTGCCAGCTTATTGGTGGGAACTTCCCTTGATGAGCAGTTCTTC. Amino acid sequence: CASLLVGTSLDEQFF.

At least ten counts were recorded for this clonotype. A much more abundant neighbour one base away suggests this may be a read error. The J gene is TRBJ2-7, the V gene TRBV6-6; the match to TRBD1 covers 7 bases. This CDR3 is 16 amino acids long. Germline CDR1 is MNHNY and CDR2 is SVGAGI (reference sequence). The CDR3, as DNA: TGTGCCGGCAGTTACCTAGACAGGGTCCCCATATACGAGCAGTACTTC. This gives the protein CAGSYLDRVPIYEQYF.

Concerning this clonotype: A much larger clone differs from this one at a single base, so this may be a read error. The chain employs TRBV29-1 and TRBJ1-2; 9 bases agree with TRBD1. The trim removed 8 bases at V and 11 bases at J, leaving 21 bases unmatched. Germline CDR1 and CDR2: SQVTM and ANQGSEA. The length of the CDR3 is 15 residues. The CDR3 loop is CSMESSGTGISGYTF. In DNA form, the CDR3 reads TGCAGCATGGAATCCTCCGGGACAGGGATCAGTGGGTACACCTTC.

This clonotype was recorded only once. DNA for the CDR3: TGTGCCAGCAGTGAAACCTCGGTAGCCAAAAACATTCAGTACTTC. Its protein is CASSETSVAKNIQYF. This chain joins TRBV6-1 and TRBJ2-4; no firm D call. CDR3 length equals 15 residues. The V end was cut by 2 bases, the J end by 0 bases, with 8 bases between. Germline CDR1 and CDR2: MNHNS and SASEGT.

This clonotype was counted at least ten times. The chain links TRBV7-2 to TRBJ2-7; TRBD2 might be the D (6 bases). The CDR3 length is 15 residues. V was pared by 1 base and J by 5 bases, with 15 bases between. CDR1 and CDR2 from the germline V gene are SGHTA and FQGNSA. In nucleotides, the CDR3 is TGTGCCAGCAGCTTAGATTTCGGGGGTATGAACGAGCAGTACTTC. Protein sequence: CASSLDFGGMNEQYF. Full variable domain (missing parts from reference TRBV7-2 and TRBJ2-7): GAGVSQSPSNKVTEKGKDVELRCDPISGHTALYWYRQSLGQGLEFLIYFQGNSAPDKSGLPSDRFSAERTGGSVSTLTIQRTQQEDSAVYLCASSLDFGGMNEQYFGPGTRLTVT.

This clonotype was detected many times. The J gene is TRBJ2-1, the V gene TRBV19; TRBD2 matches at 10 bases. The CDR3 loop spans 19 amino acids. V gave up 3 bases and J gave up 0 bases; unmatched junction bases: 11. The germline gives CDR1 LNHDA, CDR2 SQIVND (reference sequence). This CDR3 is CASSMIQREGYGSYNEQFF. CDR3 DNA: TGTGCCAGTAGTATGATTCAGCGGGAGGGTTACGGCTCCTACAATGAGCAGTTCTTC.

This clonotype has ten or more counts. The chain combines TRBV6-2 or TRBV6-3 with TRBJ2-7, with 7 bases lining up with TRBD2. Germline values: CDR1 MNHEY, CDR2 SVGEGT. The CDR3 length is 15 residues. Losses at the gene ends were 6 bases for V and 0 bases for J; bases not matched to a gene: 8. CDR3 protein: CASSRGGISSYEQYF. In nucleotides, the CDR3 is TGTGCCAGCAGCCGGGGAGGGATCAGCTCCTACGAGCAGTACTTC.

This clonotype showed up many times. One base away lies a much larger clone, so this may be a sequencing read error. The chain combines TRBV12-3 or TRBV12-4 with TRBJ2-6; D might be TRBD2 (6 bases). This CDR3 has 15 residues. V lost 3 bases and J 0 bases, leaving 6 bases between the germline ends. The CDR3 DNA follows: TGTGCCAGCAGTTTCGGGGGCTCTGGGGCCAACGTCCTGACTTTC. It yields the protein CASSFGGSGANVLTF.

This chain uses TRBV29-1 with TRBJ1-4, with a weak D call TRBD1 (5 bases). The germline gives CDR1 SQVTM, CDR2 ANQGSEA. The V gene lost 5 bases and the J gene lost 6 bases, with 19 bases spanning the gap. The CDR3 length is 15 residues. The CDR3 is CSVQPGGKRDEKLFF. The CDR3 DNA reads TGCAGCGTTCAACCCGGGGGGAAGAGGGATGAAAAACTGTTTTTT.

This clonotype was recorded at least ten times. The chain links TRBV29-1 to TRBJ2-3; D is undetermined. The V gene lost 6 bases and the J gene lost 2 bases, with 6 bases spanning the gap. This CDR3 has 11 amino acids. Germline V lookup: CDR1 SQVTM, CDR2 ANQGSEA. The chain's CDR3 is CSVGFTDTQYF. The CDR3 DNA is TGCAGCGTGGGTTTCACAGATACGCAGTATTTT.

This clonotype has at least ten counts. The V gene is TRBV10-3, the J gene TRBJ1-2; no clear D gene. The CDR3 is made up of 12 amino acids. Deletions cut 10 bases from V and 4 bases from J, with 13 bases between. CDR1 and CDR2 from the germline V gene are ENHRY and SYGVKD. The CDR3 here is CASGEEGYGYTF. CDR3 DNA sequence: TGTGCCAGCGGCGAAGAGGGCTATGGCTACACCTTC.

This clonotype was seen at least ten times. The genes are TRBV4-1 and TRBJ2-7; the D is unclear. The CDR3 runs 17 residues. Per germline, CDR1 MGHRA and CDR2 YSYEKL. V was shortened by 0 bases and J by 0 bases, with 15 bases between the two germline ends. The CDR3 DNA reads as TGCGCCAGCAGCCAAGAGGTGTTAGGACCGGGCTCCTACGAGCAGTACTTC. This gives the protein CASSQEVLGPGSYEQYF.

The V gene is TRBV28, the J gene TRBJ1-1; no clear D gene. Trimming cost V 5 bases and J 4 bases, with 8 bases left between them. The CDR3 is made up of 12 amino acids. Germline V gives CDR1 MDHEN, CDR2 SYDVKM. As DNA, the CDR3 is TGTGCCAGCAGTGATGGACTCACTGAAGCTTTCTTT. Encoded protein: CASSDGLTEAFF.

In this sample, this clonotype turned up many times. This chain links TRBV18 with TRBJ1-5, with D uncertain. Trimming took 3 bases from V and 3 from J, leaving 6 bases between them. The CDR3 extends over 13 amino acids. Per germline, CDR1 KGHSH and CDR2 LQKENI. The CDR3 reads CASSPMNNQPQHF. CDR3 nucleotides: TGTGCCAGCTCACCTATGAACAATCAGCCCCAGCATTTT.

Concerning this clonotype itself: At one end, the junction sequence differs from germline, possibly due to a read error. The rearrangement uses TRBV28 and TRBJ1-2, with D hard to call. The germline V gene encodes CDR1 MDHEN and CDR2 SYDVKM. CDR3 length equals 13 residues. The DNA of the CDR3 is TGTGCCAGCAGCGAGGACCTATCCTATGGCTACACTTTC. This gives the protein CASSEDLSYGYTF.

This clonotype was recorded at least ten times. The chain has TRBV6-1 and TRBJ1-5, with a possible D match to TRBD1 (6 bases). V dropped 7 bases and J dropped 6 bases, with 16 bases sitting between them. The CDR3 contains 14 residues. Germline assignment: CDR1 MNHNS and CDR2 SASEGT. CDR3 sequence (DNA): TGTGCCAGCACCCCAGGAGGGGGGGGTCAGCCCCAGCATTTT. The encoded protein is CASTPGGGGQPQHF.

As concerns this clonotype: At one boundary the junction diverges from the germline segment, which might be a read error. The gene calls are TRBV20-1 and TRBJ2-6; D is possibly TRBD2 (5 bases). This CDR3 has 16 residues. Germline CDR1 and CDR2: DFQATT and SNEGSKA (reference sequence). CDR3 sequence: CSAGPLSGSWANVLTF. In DNA form, the CDR3 reads TGCAGTGCCGGACCTTTAAGCGGCTCTTGGGCCAACGTCCTGACTTTC.

Concerning this clonotype: A much larger clone differs from this one at a single base, so this may be a read error. This likely comes from a read error, as the CDR3 has no conserved phenylalanine or tryptophan at its end. The chain couples TRBV7-9 to TRBJ2-7; 7 positions agree with TRBD2. Germline loops: CDR1 SEHNR, CDR2 FQNEAQ (reference sequence). The CDR3 is made up of 15 amino acids. Losses at the gene ends were 1 base for V and 2 bases for J; bases not matched to a gene: 5. CDR3 sequence (DNA): TGTGCCAGCAGCTTAGGGGCTAGCGGCACCTACGAGCAGTACTCC. Residues: CASSLGASGTYEQYS.